These 7 T cell receptor beta chains share one sample of origin, sequenced in a study of T cells after yellow fever vaccination. TCRdb analysed the 5' RACE reads with MiXCR anew, one entry per CDR3 protein. Of 55,000 to 70,000 distinct CDR3 sequences listed, over 6.5% are singletons. The sequences come from CD8+ T cells sorted from PBMCs, collected about 41 days after the first yellow fever vaccination. These receptors were taken from a man aged 18 to 29 who received the YFV17D yellow fever vaccine.

The gene calls are TRBV6-5 and TRBJ2-5; D is perhaps TRBD1 or TRBD2 (6 bases each). The CDR3 is 15 amino acids. With 0 bases removed from V and 4 bases from J, the gap between germline ends came to 12 bases. Germline CDR1 reads MNHEY; CDR2 reads SVGAGI. The CDR3 loop reads CASSYSGGPAETQYF. In nucleotides, the CDR3 is TGTGCCAGCAGTTACTCGGGGGGCCCAGCAGAGACCCAGTACTTC.

The chain links TRBV6-1 to TRBJ2-2, with 7 bases aligning to TRBD2. Trimming took 6 bases from V and 4 from J; bases not matched to a gene: 11. This CDR3 comprises 16 residues. In germline, CDR1 is MNHNS, CDR2 SASEGT. CDR3 sequence reads: CASSPRGSGVTGELFF. CDR3 bases: TGTGCCAGCAGCCCCCGTGGGAGCGGGGTCACCGGGGAGCTGTTTTTT.

V is TRBV4-3 and J is TRBJ2-3, with D unclear. This CDR3 has 15 residues. V was trimmed by 4 bases and J by 2 bases, leaving 13 bases between them. Germline CDR1 is LGHNA and CDR2 is YSLEER. Written as DNA, the CDR3 is TGCGCCAGCAGCCCGCTGAATCCCCCCACAGATACGCAGTATTTT. As protein: CASSPLNPPTDTQYF.

This clonotype has at least ten counts. J is TRBJ2-5 and V is TRBV6-2 or TRBV6-3; D unresolved. Germline-derived CDR1 and CDR2 are MNHEY and SVGEGT. V was cut by 6 bases and J by 2 bases, with 13 bases left in between. The CDR3 is 14 amino acids. The CDR3 sequence: CASSLQSPQETQYF. CDR3 sequence (DNA): TGTGCCAGCAGCCTACAGAGCCCTCAAGAGACCCAGTACTTC.

The sample holds many counts of this clonotype. V and J are TRBV7-9 and TRBJ1-1; 8 nucleotides match TRBD1. This CDR3 has 14 residues. The germline V gene has CDR1 SEHNR and CDR2 FQNEAQ (reference sequence). Trimming took 5 bases from V and 3 from J; bases not matched to a gene: 5. The CDR3: CASSARGRDTEAFF. CDR3 in DNA: TGTGCCAGCAGCGCCAGGGGGCGAGACACTGAAGCTTTCTTT.

The sample holds a few counts of this clonotype. The rearrangement joins TRBV20-1 to TRBJ2-7, with D perhaps assigned TRBD1 or TRBD2 (5 bases each). Germline V CDR1 and CDR2: DFQATT, SNEGSKA (reference sequence). V was cut by 2 bases and J by 3 bases, with 14 bases left in between. The CDR3 runs to 14 residues. The CDR3 here is CSARRPGTDYEQYF. In nucleotides, the CDR3 is TGCAGTGCTAGACGACCCGGGACCGACTACGAGCAGTACTTC.

The table lists this clonotype with many counts. V and J are TRBV5-1 and TRBJ2-3; TRBD2 matches 8 bases. From germline, CDR1 is SGHRS and CDR2 YFSETQ. The CDR3 contains 15 residues. J gave up 6 bases and V 0 bases, and 6 bases lay outside the gene matches. The CDR3 DNA reads as TGCGCCAGCAGCTTGGGTCAGAGACTAGCGGATACGCAGTATTTT. Amino acids: CASSLGQRLADTQYF. The entire variable domain, with the rest obtained from reference TRBV5-1 and TRBJ2-3, is as follows: KAGVTQTPRYLIKTRGQQVTLSCSPISGHRSVSWYQQTPGQGLQFLFEYFSETQRNKGNFPGRFSGRQFSNSRSEMNVSTLELGDSALYLCASSLGQRLADTQYFGPGTRLTVL.